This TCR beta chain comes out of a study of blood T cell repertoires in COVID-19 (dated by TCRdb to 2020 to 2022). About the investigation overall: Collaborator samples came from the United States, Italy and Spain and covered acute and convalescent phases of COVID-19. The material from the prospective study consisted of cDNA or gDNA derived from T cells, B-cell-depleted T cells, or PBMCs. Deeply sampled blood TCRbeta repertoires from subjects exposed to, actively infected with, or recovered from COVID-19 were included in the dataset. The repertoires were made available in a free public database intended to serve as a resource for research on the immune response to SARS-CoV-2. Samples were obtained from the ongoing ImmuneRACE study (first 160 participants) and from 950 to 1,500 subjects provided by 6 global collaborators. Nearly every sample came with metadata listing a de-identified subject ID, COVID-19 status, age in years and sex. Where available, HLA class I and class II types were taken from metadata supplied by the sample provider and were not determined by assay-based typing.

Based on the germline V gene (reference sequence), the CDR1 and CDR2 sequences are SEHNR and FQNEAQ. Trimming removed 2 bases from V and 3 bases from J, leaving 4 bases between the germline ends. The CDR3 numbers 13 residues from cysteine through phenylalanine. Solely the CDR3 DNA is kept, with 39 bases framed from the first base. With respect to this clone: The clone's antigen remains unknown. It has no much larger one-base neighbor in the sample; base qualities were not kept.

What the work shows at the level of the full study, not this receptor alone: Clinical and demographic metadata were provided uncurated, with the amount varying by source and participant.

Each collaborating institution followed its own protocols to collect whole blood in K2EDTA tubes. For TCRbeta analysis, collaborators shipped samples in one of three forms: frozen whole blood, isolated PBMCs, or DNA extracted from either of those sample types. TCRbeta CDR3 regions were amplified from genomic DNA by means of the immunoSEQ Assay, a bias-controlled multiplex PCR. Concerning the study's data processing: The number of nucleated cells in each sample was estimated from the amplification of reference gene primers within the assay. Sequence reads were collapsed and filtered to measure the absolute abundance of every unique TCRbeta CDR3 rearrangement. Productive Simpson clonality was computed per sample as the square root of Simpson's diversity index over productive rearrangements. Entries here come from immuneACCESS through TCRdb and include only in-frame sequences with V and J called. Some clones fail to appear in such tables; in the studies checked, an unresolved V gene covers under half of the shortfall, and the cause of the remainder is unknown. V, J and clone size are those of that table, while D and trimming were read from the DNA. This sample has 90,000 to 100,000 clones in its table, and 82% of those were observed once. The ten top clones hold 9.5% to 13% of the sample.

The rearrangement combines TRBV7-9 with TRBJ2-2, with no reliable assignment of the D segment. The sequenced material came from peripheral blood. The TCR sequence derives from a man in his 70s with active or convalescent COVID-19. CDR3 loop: CASSLRDTGELFF. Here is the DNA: TGTGCCAGCAGCTTAAGAGACACCGGGGAGCTGTTTTTT.